Following are 10 T cell receptor beta chains from one sample sequenced in a study of T cell responses to AZD1222 COVID-19 vaccine. The protocol was immunoSEQ multiplex PCR, while the TCRdb copy is restricted to in-frame clones and leaves out a portion. Of 100,000 to 120,000 clones listed, around 76% are singletons. Sample: peripheral blood, taken on day 0 of AZD1222 vaccination. These receptor sequences come from an adult in good health.

This chain links TRBV2 with TRBJ1-6, with D perhaps matching TRBD1 (5 bases). The CDR3 runs 15 residues. Trimming cost V 1 base and J 7 bases, with 11 bases left between them. The germline V gene has CDR1 SNHLY and CDR2 FYNNEI. CDR3 sequence: CASSEGGLRNSPLHF. The CDR3, as DNA: TGTGCCAGCAGTGAAGGGGGACTACGCAATTCACCCCTCCACTTT.

CDR3 sequence: CASSYPDRINEKLFF. The CDR3 coding sequence is TGTGCCAGCAGTTACCCTGACAGGATTAATGAAAAACTGTTTTTT. The genes are TRBV6-2 or TRBV6-3 and TRBJ1-4; TRBD1 might be the D (6 bases). This CDR3 is built from 15 residues. Trimming stripped 2 bases from V and 4 bases from J, with 11 bases between. Looked up from germline, CDR1 is MNHEY and CDR2 is SVGEGT.

The genes are TRBV30 and TRBJ1-2, with 7 bases aligning to TRBD1. Germline-derived CDR1 and CDR2 are GTSNPN and SVGIG (reference sequence). This CDR3 spans 14 amino acids. The junction had 8 bases not matched to a gene; V was cut back by 0 bases and J by 7 bases. The CDR3 DNA reads as TGTGCCTGGAGTGTACTAGGGGGCTTGGGTGGCTACACCTTC. It yields the protein CAWSVLGGLGGYTF.

The chain joins TRBV30 to TRBJ2-1; D remains unclear. The germline V and J ends were trimmed by 0 bases and 7 bases, with 10 bases remaining between them. Germline V gene lookup returns CDR1 GTSNPN and CDR2 SVGIG (reference sequence). This CDR3 region has 13 residues. CDR3 in DNA: TGTGCCTGGAGTGTAGCCCGGAGAAATGAGCAGTTCTTC. Translation gives CAWSVARRNEQFF.

A note on this clone: This specimen includes other DNA sequences encoding the same CDR3. The chain links TRBV6-2 or TRBV6-3 to TRBJ1-1; D remains unclear. CDR1 and CDR2 (germline): MNHEY, SVGEGT. Trimming shortened V by 5 bases and J by 4 bases, and 5 bases separated the two germline ends. The CDR3 totals 11 residues. DNA for the CDR3: TGTGCCAGCAGTCTAGGCACTGAAGCTTTCTTT. Its protein is CASSLGTEAFF.

V usage is TRBV7-9 and J usage is TRBJ2-7, with 11 bases that match TRBD2. After removal of 6 bases from V and 0 bases from J, the junction contained 4 bases not matched to a gene. The CDR3 contains 15 residues. The germline V gene has CDR1 SEHNR and CDR2 FQNEAQ (reference sequence). CDR3: CASSPLAGVSYEQYF. For the CDR3, the DNA is TGTGCCAGCAGTCCACTAGCGGGGGTCTCCTACGAGCAGTACTTC.

V usage is TRBV30 and J usage is TRBJ2-3, with D unclear. This CDR3 contains 13 residues. V was shortened by 5 bases and J by 5 bases, with 14 bases between the two germline ends. Germline values: CDR1 GTSNPN, CDR2 SVGIG (reference sequence). This CDR3 is CAWGKRSGDTQYF. The CDR3 DNA follows: TGTGCCTGGGGGAAAAGAAGTGGAGATACGCAGTATTTT.

This chain uses TRBV5-8 with TRBJ1-6, with D unclear. Trimming removed 2 bases from V and 7 bases from J, with 4 bases in between. The CDR3 sequence is 12 residues long. The germline gives CDR1 SGHTS, CDR2 YDEGEE. The CDR3 nucleotides read TGTGCCAGCAGCTTTGGAAATTCACCCCTCCACTTT. Residues: CASSFGNSPLHF. Combining the CDR3 with reference TRBV5-8 and TRBJ1-6 gives the whole variable domain EAGVTQSPTHLIKTRGQQATLRCSPISGHTSVYWYQQALGLGLQFLLWYDEGEERNRGNFPPRFSGRQFPNYSSELNVNALELEDSALYLCASSFGNSPLHFGNGTRLTVT.

The genes are TRBV27 and TRBJ1-2; D gene ambiguous. Trimming took off 6 bases at V and 5 bases at J, with 13 bases between the two ends. CDR1 and CDR2 (germline): MNHEY, SMNVEV (reference sequence). This CDR3 comprises 13 residues. In DNA form, the CDR3 reads TGTGCCAGCAGGGGAGACGGAAGATATGGCTACACCTTC. This translates into CASRGDGRYGYTF.

This clone was seen a single time. This chain uses TRBV5-4 with TRBJ2-6; 8 bases match TRBD2. CDR3 length: 17 amino acids. Germline V gene lookup returns CDR1 SGHNT and CDR2 YYREEE (reference sequence). The V gene end was trimmed by 3 bases and the J gene end by 0 bases; junction bases not matched to a gene: 5. The CDR3 sequence is CASSWGGGTSGANVLTF. The DNA of the CDR3 is TGTGCCAGCAGCTGGGGCGGGGGGACCTCTGGGGCCAACGTCCTGACTTTC.